These T cell receptor beta chains were read from a single sample in a study of blood T cell repertoires in COVID-19. Measured with immunoSEQ multiplex PCR; TCRdb has only the in-frame clones, and not every one. This sample has over 100,000 clones, with about 72% found just once. Sequenced input: peripheral blood. The source of these receptors is a woman aged 70-85 years with acute or convalescent COVID-19. The CDR3 runs from the conserved cysteine through the conserved F or W. D genes are given only for firm matches. Clone size is given for some rows only: seen once, a few or many times, or a class if the clone is expanded.

.	TRBJ1-5	.	TRBV1	CTSSPKSDRGNQPQHF	TGCACCAGCAGCCCCAAGTCCGACAGGGGCAATCAGCCCCAGCATTTT
.	TRBJ2-7	.	TRBV12-5	CASGPSSYEQYF	TGTGCTAGTGGCCCCAGCTCCTACGAGCAGTACTTC
.	TRBJ2-3	few	TRBV29-1	CSVVATLTDTQYF	TGCAGCGTCGTCGCGACACTCACAGATACGCAGTATTTT
TRBD1	TRBJ1-2	.	TRBV30	CAWSETGGGYTF	TGTGCCTGGAGTGAAACAGGGGGTGGCTACACCTTC
.	TRBJ1-2	.	TRBV4-3	CASSQEAGRGSDGYTF	TGCGCCAGCAGCCAAGAGGCTGGGAGGGGGTCAGATGGCTACACCTTC
TRBD1	TRBJ2-1	.	TRBV7-8	CASSLVAGQVDEQFF	TGTGCCAGCAGCTTAGTGGCGGGACAGGTCGATGAGCAGTTCTTC
TRBD2	TRBJ2-7	few	TRBV7-2	CASSSFGGGSSYEQYF	TGTGCCAGCAGCTCCTTTGGGGGGGGGAGCTCCTACGAGCAGTACTTC
.	TRBJ2-3	.	TRBV12-5	CASGLPRQADTQYF	TGTGCTAGTGGTTTGCCCCGACAGGCAGATACGCAGTATTTT
TRBD1	TRBJ1-1	.	TRBV11-2	CASSLRGTGGLGGDTEAFF	TGTGCCAGCAGCTTACGGGGAACAGGGGGCTTGGGAGGGGACACTGAAGCTTTCTTT
.	TRBJ1-3	few	TRBV10-3	CAISEAGSGNTIYF	TGTGCCATCAGTGAGGCCGGCTCTGGAAACACCATATATTTT
TRBD2	TRBJ2-5	.	TRBV7-6	CASSPTSGRAQETQYF	TGTGCCAGCAGCCCAACCAGCGGGAGGGCCCAAGAGACCCAGTACTTC
TRBD1	TRBJ2-3	.	TRBV5-1	CASMPAPGQNTDTQYF	TGCGCCAGCATGCCCGCCCCGGGACAGAACACAGATACGCAGTATTTT
.	TRBJ1-1	.	TRBV18	CASSRRKGVGRNEAFF	TGTGCCAGTTCAAGGAGAAAGGGGGTAGGAAGGAATGAAGCTTTCTTT
TRBD1	TRBJ2-7	.	TRBV6-5	CASSYSGTGDYEQYF	TGTGCCAGCAGTTATTCCGGGACAGGGGACTACGAGCAGTACTTC
TRBD1	TRBJ2-7	.	TRBV5-1	CASSLYRGTNEQYF	TGCGCCAGCAGCTTATACAGGGGAACCAACGAGCAGTACTTC
.	TRBJ2-1	.	TRBV3-1/TRBV3-2	CASSRGVYEQFF	TGTGCCAGCAGCCGGGGGGTCTATGAGCAGTTCTTC
TRBD1	TRBJ2-3	.	TRBV28	CASSWTGTSTDTQYF	TGTGCCAGCAGCTGGACAGGGACTAGCACAGATACGCAGTATTTT
.	TRBJ2-1	.	TRBV27	CASSPGLRPYNEQFF	TGTGCCAGCAGTCCGGGGTTGAGGCCCTACAATGAGCAGTTCTTC
.	TRBJ1-5	.	TRBV19	CASSGGRDNQPQHF	TGTGCCAGTAGCGGGGGGCGGGACAATCAGCCCCAGCATTTT
.	TRBJ2-7	.	TRBV18	CASSPPAGAGYEQYF	TGTGCCAGCTCACCACCGGCGGGGGCGGGGTACGAGCAGTACTTC
TRBD2	TRBJ2-1	.	TRBV11-2	CASSLTPSGGAFNEQFF	TGTGCCAGCAGCTTGACGCCTAGCGGGGGGGCGTTTAATGAGCAGTTCTTC
TRBD1	TRBJ2-1	once	TRBV5-1	CASSRGQEFNEQFF	TGCGCCAGCAGCCGGGGACAGGAGTTCAATGAGCAGTTCTTC
TRBD1	TRBJ1-3	.	TRBV11-2	CASSTQGLLSGNTIYF	TGTGCCAGCAGTACACAGGGGCTCCTCTCTGGAAACACCATATATTTT
.	TRBJ2-2	.	TRBV24-1	CATSGGDRKAGELFF	TGTGCCACCAGTGGCGGTGACAGGAAGGCCGGGGAGCTGTTTTTT
.	TRBJ2-2	.	TRBV14	CASSVGLTGTGELFF	TGTGCCAGCAGCGTGGGACTGACTGGGACCGGGGAGCTGTTTTTT
TRBD2	TRBJ2-3	.	TRBV6-6	CASSYLLAGADTQYF	TGTGCCAGCAGTTACCTACTAGCGGGAGCAGATACGCAGTATTTT
TRBD2	TRBJ2-7	.	TRBV6-5	CASRIVQAGHYEQYF	TGTGCCAGCAGGATAGTGCAAGCGGGGCACTACGAGCAGTACTTC
.	TRBJ2-3	once	TRBV5-1	CASSDLATDTQYF	TGCGCCAGCAGCGACTTAGCCACAGATACGCAGTATTTT
TRBD1	TRBJ1-3	.	TRBV5-4	CASSPDRDRDRTSGNTIYF	TGTGCCAGCAGCCCGGACCGGGACAGGGATAGGACCTCGGGAAACACCATATATTTT
.	TRBJ1-1	.	TRBV19	CASSPRLYEVNTEAFF	TGTGCCAGTAGCCCGAGGCTTTACGAGGTGAACACTGAAGCTTTCTTT
TRBD1	TRBJ2-2	.	TRBV6-5	CASKGQGAGGELFF	TGTGCCAGCAAGGGACAGGGAGCGGGCGGGGAGCTGTTTTTT
.	TRBJ1-6	many	TRBV19	CASSRTADNSPLHF	TGTGCCAGTAGCAGGACAGCGGATAATTCACCCCTCCACTTT
.	TRBJ1-4	.	TRBV18	CASSQSGGNSAKLFF	TGTGCCAGCTCTCAATCGGGGGGAAATTCGGCAAAACTGTTTTTT
TRBD2	TRBJ2-7	.	TRBV7-9	CASSPIAGGSPGQYF	TGTGCCAGCAGCCCCATAGCGGGGGGCTCCCCGGGGCAGTACTTC
.	TRBJ1-2	.	TRBV12-3/TRBV12-4	CATRGTGYTF	TGTGCCACTAGAGGAACCGGCTACACCTTC
TRBD1	TRBJ2-2	.	TRBV27	CASSFYSGQGGTGELFF	TGTGCCAGCAGTTTTTATTCAGGACAGGGAGGCACCGGGGAGCTGTTTTTT
.	TRBJ1-2	.	TRBV30	CAWSSQGNGYTF	TGTGCCTGGAGTTCACAGGGCAATGGCTACACCTTC
.	TRBJ1-1	few	TRBV3-1/TRBV3-2	CASSQDWQLNTEAFF	TGTGCCAGCAGCCAAGATTGGCAATTGAACACTGAAGCTTTCTTT
TRBD2	TRBJ2-5	.	TRBV5-1	CASSYGSGGPTQETQYF	TGCGCCAGCAGTTACGGTAGCGGGGGACCGACTCAAGAGACCCAGTACTTC
TRBD1	TRBJ1-5	.	TRBV19	CASGPGQGDSNQPQHF	TGTGCCAGTGGGCCGGGACAGGGGGATAGCAATCAGCCCCAGCATTTT
TRBD1	TRBJ1-2	.	TRBV15	CATSRDRAGGRGYTF	TGTGCCACCAGCAGAGATCGAGCAGGGGGACGTGGCTACACCTTC
TRBD1	TRBJ1-3	.	TRBV6-5	CASSLQGQSGNTIYF	TGTGCCAGCAGTCTACAGGGGCAGTCTGGAAACACCATATATTTT